This T cell receptor beta chain originates from a study of shared clonotypes between healthy human individuals. Clones were read by immunoSEQ multiplex PCR, and TCRdb kept only the in-frame ones, dropping some. Here the sample spans more than 550,000 clones, 90% being singletons. V lost 2 bases and J lost 4, with 11 bases in between. This CDR3 comprises 13 residues. The germline V gene has CDR1 GTSNPN and CDR2 SVGIG (reference sequence). The specimen was memory CD8+ T cells from PBMCs. Subset: CD45RO+ cells pooled with CCR7-negative TemRA cells. The rearrangement joins TRBV30 to TRBJ1-2; no definite D call. The TCR originated in a man aged 18 to 30 in good health. Some clones in this sample may be carry-over from other donors' samples. CDR3 nucleotides: TGTGCCTGGAGTCCTGGACGGAGCTATGGCTACACCTTC. Translated: CAWSPGRSYGYTF.